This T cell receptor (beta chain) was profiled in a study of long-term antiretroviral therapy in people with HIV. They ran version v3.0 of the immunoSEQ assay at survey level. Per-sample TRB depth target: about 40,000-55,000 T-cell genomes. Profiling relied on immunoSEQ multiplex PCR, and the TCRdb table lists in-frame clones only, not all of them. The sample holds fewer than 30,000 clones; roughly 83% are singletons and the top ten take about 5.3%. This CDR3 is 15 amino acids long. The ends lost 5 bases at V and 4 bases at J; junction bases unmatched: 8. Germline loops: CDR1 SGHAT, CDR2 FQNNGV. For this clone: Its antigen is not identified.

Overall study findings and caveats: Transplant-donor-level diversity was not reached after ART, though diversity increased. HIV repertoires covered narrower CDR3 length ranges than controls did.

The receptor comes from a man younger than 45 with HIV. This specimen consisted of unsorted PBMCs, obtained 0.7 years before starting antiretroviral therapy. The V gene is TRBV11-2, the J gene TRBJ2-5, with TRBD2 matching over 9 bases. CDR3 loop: CASSPGLAPRETQYF. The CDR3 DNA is TGTGCCAGCAGCCCCGGACTAGCGCCCCGAGAGACCCAGTACTTC. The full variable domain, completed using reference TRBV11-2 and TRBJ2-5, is EAGVAQSPRYKIIEKRQSVAFWCNPISGHATLYWYQQILGQGPKLLIQFQNNGVVDDSQLPKDRFSAERLKGVDSTLKIQPAKLEDSAVYLCASSPGLAPRETQYFGPGTRLLVL.